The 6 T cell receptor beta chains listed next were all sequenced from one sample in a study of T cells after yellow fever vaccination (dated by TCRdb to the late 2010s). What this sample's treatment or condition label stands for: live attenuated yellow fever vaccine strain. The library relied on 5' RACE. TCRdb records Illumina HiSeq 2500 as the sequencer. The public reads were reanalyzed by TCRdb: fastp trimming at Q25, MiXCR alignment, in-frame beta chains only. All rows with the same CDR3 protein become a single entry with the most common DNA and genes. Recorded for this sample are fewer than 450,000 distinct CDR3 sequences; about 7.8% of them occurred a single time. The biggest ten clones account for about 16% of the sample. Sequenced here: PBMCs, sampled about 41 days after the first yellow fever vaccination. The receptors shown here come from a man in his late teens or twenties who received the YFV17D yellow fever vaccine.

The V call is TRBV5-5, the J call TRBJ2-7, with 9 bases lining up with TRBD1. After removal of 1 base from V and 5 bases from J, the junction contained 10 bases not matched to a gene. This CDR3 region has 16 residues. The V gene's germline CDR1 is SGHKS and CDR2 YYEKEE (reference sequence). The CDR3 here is CASSLNPGTGRDEQYF. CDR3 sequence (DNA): TGTGCCAGCAGCTTGAATCCCGGGACAGGGCGCGACGAGCAGTACTTC.

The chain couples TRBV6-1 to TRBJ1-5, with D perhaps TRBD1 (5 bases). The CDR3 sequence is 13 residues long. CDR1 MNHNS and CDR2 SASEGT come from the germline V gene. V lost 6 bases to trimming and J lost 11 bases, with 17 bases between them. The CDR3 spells CASSGDSYRTQHF. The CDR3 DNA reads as TGTGCCAGCAGCGGCGACAGTTACCGGACCCAGCATTTT.

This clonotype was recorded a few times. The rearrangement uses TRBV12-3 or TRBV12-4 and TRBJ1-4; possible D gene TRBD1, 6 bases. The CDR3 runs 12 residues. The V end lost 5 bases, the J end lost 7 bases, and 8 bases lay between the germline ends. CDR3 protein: CASSRGFEKLFF. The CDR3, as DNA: TGTGCCAGCAGTAGGGGGTTTGAAAAACTGTTTTTT.

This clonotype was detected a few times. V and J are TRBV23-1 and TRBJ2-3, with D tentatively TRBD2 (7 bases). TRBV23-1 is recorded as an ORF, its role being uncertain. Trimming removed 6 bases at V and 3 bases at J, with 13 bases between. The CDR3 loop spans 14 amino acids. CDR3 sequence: CASRARGGTDTQYF. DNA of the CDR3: TGCGCCAGCAGGGCAAGGGGGGGTACAGATACGCAGTATTTT.

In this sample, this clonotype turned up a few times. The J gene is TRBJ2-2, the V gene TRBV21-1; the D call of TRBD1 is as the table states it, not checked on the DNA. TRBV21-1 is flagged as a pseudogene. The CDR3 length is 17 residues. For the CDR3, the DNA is TGTGCCAGCCCCCCGGCAGGGGGCGAAGCGAACACCGGGGAGCTGTTTTTT. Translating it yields CASPPAGGEANTGELFF.

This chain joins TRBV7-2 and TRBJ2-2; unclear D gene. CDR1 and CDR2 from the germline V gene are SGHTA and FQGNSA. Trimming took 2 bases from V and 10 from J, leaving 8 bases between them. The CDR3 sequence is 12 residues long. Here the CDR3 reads CASSLSRSELFF. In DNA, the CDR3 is TGTGCCAGCAGCTTAAGCAGGTCGGAGCTGTTTTTT.